This T cell receptor beta chain was recovered during a study of T cells in Graves' hyperthyroidism and ophthalmopathy. The ends lost 4 bases at V and 8 bases at J; junction bases unmatched: 7. Germline loops: CDR1 MDHEN, CDR2 SYDVKM. This CDR3 is built from 13 residues. General observations from the study: The majority of expanded thyroid clonotypes above 0.001 also appeared in blood. It was a median around 6 months before onset that the model predicted ophthalmopathy.

Regions amplified from RNA transcripts were the TCR beta CDR3 regions. TCR CDR3 underwent first-round RT-PCR with the HTBI primer set. In TCRdb, the multiplex PCR reads were re-called with MiXCR into one record per CDR3 protein. The profile shows roughly 500,000 distinct CDR3 sequences, 46% of them singletons. As regards this clonotype: What it binds is unknown.

The rearrangement uses TRBV28 and TRBJ1-2, with 7 bases identical to TRBD1. The receptor was derived from an adult woman with Graves' disease, either hyperthyroidism or ophthalmopathy (not recorded which). Material: peripheral blood or thyroid tissue (not recorded which). CDR3 sequence (DNA): TGTGCCAGCAGTTCCGACAGGGCAGGGGGCTACACCTTC. It specifies CASSSDRAGGYTF.